This passage covers 19 T cell receptor beta chains from one sample sequenced in a study of PD-1 blockade in classical Hodgkin lymphoma. The data were produced by immunoSEQ multiplex PCR, yet TCRdb's version contains in-frame clones alone and is incomplete. The table lists 95,000 to 120,000 clones, 89% of them singletons, with just under 20% in the top ten. No patient escaped relapse after autologous stem cell transplantation, and brentuximab vedotin exposure varied. The sample in question was peripheral blood mononuclear cells (PBMCs), obtained before the second cycle of nivolumab. All receptors derive from a human donor with classical Hodgkin lymphoma.

This clone was picked up one time. The rearrangement uses TRBV18 and TRBJ1-3; D uncertain. The CDR3 has 15 residues. Germline V gene sequence: CDR1 KGHSH, CDR2 LQKENI. Trimming left V 6 bases short and J 0 bases short, with 12 bases between. This CDR3 reads CASSPYAGSGNTIYF. The CDR3 nucleotides read TGTGCCAGCTCCCCGTATGCCGGCTCTGGAAACACCATATATTTT. Looking up the rest from reference TRBV18 and TRBJ1-3 gives the full variable domain: NAGVMQNPRHLVRRRGQEARLRCSPMKGHSHVYWYRQLPEEGLKFMVYLQKENIIDESGMPKERFSAEFPKEGPSILRIQQVVRGDSAAYFCASSPYAGSGNTIYFGEGSWLTVV.

The rearrangement uses TRBV28 and TRBJ1-5, with a weak D call TRBD1 (5 bases). In germline, CDR1 is MDHEN, CDR2 SYDVKM. CDR3 length: 15 amino acids. V was clipped by 6 bases and J by 4 bases, with 16 bases between them. As DNA, the CDR3 is TGTGCCAGCAGGGTCCGGGGGACTGTAAATCAGCCCCAGCATTTT. It encodes CASRVRGTVNQPQHF.

The rearrangement joins TRBV4-2 to TRBJ1-1; TRBD1 might be the D (5 bases). V was cut by 1 base and J by 5 bases, with 17 bases left in between. CDR1 is LGHNA, CDR2 YNFKEQ, per germline. The CDR3 is made up of 16 amino acids. The CDR3 DNA sequence: TGTGCCAGCAGCCAAGCGGGGTCCGGGGCGAAGACTGAAGCTTTCTTT. It is translated as CASSQAGSGAKTEAFF.

The gene calls are TRBV7-2 and TRBJ2-5; either TRBD1 or TRBD2 may supply D (6 bases each). The CDR3 spans 15 residues. V was pared by 4 bases and J by 5 bases, with 17 bases between. Germline V gives CDR1 SGHTA, CDR2 FQGNSA. Here the CDR3 reads CASSYRGGLAETQYF. The CDR3 DNA reads TGTGCCAGCAGCTATAGAGGGGGGCTTGCGGAGACCCAGTACTTC.

This clone was observed at least ten times. The chain recombines TRBV7-9 with TRBJ2-7; 8 nucleotides line up with TRBD2. The junction had 8 bases not matched to a gene; V was cut back by 5 bases and J by 2 bases. This CDR3 has 15 amino acids. The germline gives CDR1 SEHNR, CDR2 FQNEAQ (reference sequence). The CDR3 loop reads CASSGDSGKTYEQYF. CDR3 nucleotides: TGTGCCAGCAGCGGGGATAGCGGGAAAACCTACGAGCAGTACTTC. The full variable domain, with the rest looked up from reference TRBV7-9 and TRBJ2-7, is DTGVSQNPRHKITKRGQNVTFRCDPISEHNRLYWYRQTLGQGPEFLTYFQNEAQLEKSRLLSDRFSAERPKGSFSTLEIQRTEQGDSAMYLCASSGDSGKTYEQYFGPGTRLTVT.

This rearrangement joins TRBV25-1 to TRBJ1-1, with 7 bases fitting TRBD1. CDR1 is MGHDK and CDR2 is SYGVNS in the germline V gene. This CDR3 is built from 14 residues. V lost 6 bases and J lost 1; bases outside the gene matches: 5. The CDR3 protein is CASSQNRGNTEAFF. DNA for the CDR3: TGTGCCAGCAGCCAGAACAGGGGGAACACTGAAGCTTTCTTT.

The rearrangement joins TRBV5-4 to TRBJ2-5, with D possibly TRBD2 on 6 matching bases. The CDR3 runs to 15 residues. V shed 4 bases and J shed 6 bases, with 19 bases lying between them. Looked up from germline, CDR1 is SGHNT and CDR2 is YYREEE (reference sequence). CDR3 DNA sequence: TGTGCCAGCAGCGGGGGTGGAGCGGAGGGGAAGACCCAGTACTTC. It translates to CASSGGGAEGKTQYF. Full variable domain (rest looked up from reference TRBV5-4 and TRBJ2-5): ETGVTQSPTHLIKTRGQQVTLRCSSQSGHNTVSWYQQALGQGPQFIFQYYREEENGRGNFPPRFSGLQFPNYSSELNVNALELDDSALYLCASSGGGAEGKTQYFGPGTRLLVL.

The chain recombines TRBV18 with TRBJ1-2; TRBD1 is a possible D gene (5 bases). V dropped 6 bases and J dropped 6 bases, with 14 bases sitting between them. CDR3 length: 13 residues. CDR1 is KGHSH, CDR2 LQKENI, per germline. The CDR3 region has the DNA TGTGCCAGCTCCTTAACAGGATACGATGGCTACACCTTC. This gives the protein CASSLTGYDGYTF.

The rearrangement joins TRBV5-5 to TRBJ1-5, with D hard to call. Germline-derived CDR1 and CDR2 are SGHKS and YYEKEE (reference sequence). This CDR3 is 14 amino acids long. V was pared by 2 bases and J by 6 bases, with 12 bases between. CDR3 residues: CASSLLGPGQPQHF. Here the CDR3 DNA reads TGTGCCAGCAGCTTACTGGGCCCTGGTCAGCCCCAGCATTTT.

The chain uses TRBV5-4 and TRBJ2-7; 12 bases line up with TRBD2. Unmatched junction bases numbered 9, after V lost 1 base and J lost 4 bases. CDR3 size: 17 residues. CDR1 is SGHNT and CDR2 is YYREEE in the germline V gene (reference sequence). The CDR3, as DNA: TGTGCCAGCAGCTTGATTCGGCTAGCGGGAGGGCCTTACGAGCAGTACTTC. It encodes CASSLIRLAGGPYEQYF.

CDR3 region: CASSSTSGAYNEQFF. DNA for the CDR3: TGTGCCAGCAGTTCTACATCGGGAGCCTACAATGAGCAGTTCTTC. V gene TRBV28 combines with J gene TRBJ2-1; D might be TRBD2 (6 bases). The V gene's germline CDR1 is MDHEN and CDR2 SYDVKM. The CDR3 consists of 15 residues. V lost 4 bases to trimming and J lost 2 bases, with 12 bases between them.

V is TRBV2 and J is TRBJ2-1; TRBD2 might be the D (6 bases). This CDR3 spans 14 amino acids. The germline V gene encodes CDR1 SNHLY and CDR2 FYNNEI. Trimming removed 6 bases from V and 6 bases from J, with 15 bases in between. CDR3 nucleotides: TGTGCCAGCAGAGCCGGGACTTCCACCAATGAGCAGTTCTTC. The encoded protein is CASRAGTSTNEQFF.

A single count supports this clone. The chain uses TRBV27 and TRBJ2-1; TRBD2 matches 11 bases. Trimming took 2 bases from V and 13 from J; bases not matched to a gene: 1. The CDR3 is made up of 12 amino acids. Germline V gene lookup returns CDR1 MNHEY and CDR2 SMNVEV (reference sequence). The chain's CDR3 is CASSLTSGRQFF. The CDR3 DNA follows: TGTGCCAGCAGTTTAACTAGCGGGAGACAGTTCTTC.

V and J are TRBV18 and TRBJ2-1; tentative D call: TRBD2 (6 bases). This CDR3 contains 16 residues. The germline V gene has CDR1 KGHSH and CDR2 LQKENI. The ends were cut back, 3 bases at V and 0 bases at J, with 12 bases in the middle. This chain's CDR3 is CASSPLTSTSYNEQFF. CDR3 bases: TGTGCCAGCTCACCCCTTACTAGCACCTCCTACAATGAGCAGTTCTTC.

The chain recombines TRBV29-1 with TRBJ1-3; TRBD1 matches at 7 bases. This CDR3 is 15 amino acids long. J gave up 4 bases and V 7 bases, and 13 bases lay outside the gene matches. CDR1 SQVTM and CDR2 ANQGSEA come from the germline V gene. The CDR3 sequence is CSAYRGSGTGNTIYF. The DNA of the CDR3 is TGCAGCGCCTACAGGGGATCTGGAACCGGAAACACCATATATTTT.

The CDR3 nucleotides read TGTGCCAGCAGTGAATACTCTGGGGGGCCACACCAAGAGACCCAGTACTTC. Its translation: CASSEYSGGPHQETQYF. V usage is TRBV2 and J usage is TRBJ2-5, with D possibly being TRBD1 or TRBD2 (6 bases each). Trimming shortened V by 2 bases and J by 0 bases, and 16 bases separated the two germline ends. Germline CDR1 reads SNHLY; CDR2 reads FYNNEI. The length of the CDR3 is 17 residues.

The chain links TRBV7-6 to TRBJ2-5; D remains ambiguous. CDR3 size: 13 residues. Trimming stripped 2 bases from V and 2 bases from J, with 6 bases between. Germline CDR1 and CDR2: SGHVS and FNYEAQ. DNA of the CDR3: TGTGCCAGCAGCTTATGGGATCAAGAGACCCAGTACTTC. Protein: CASSLWDQETQYF.

Concerning this clone itself: In the same sample, other DNA sequences code for this CDR3. The chain carries TRBV7-2 and TRBJ2-2; no clear D gene. The CDR3 consists of 12 residues. Germline loops: CDR1 SGHTA, CDR2 FQGNSA. Trimming took 4 bases from V and 3 from J, leaving 3 bases between them. CDR3 DNA: TGTGCCAGCAGCTCCTACACCGGGGAGCTGTTTTTT. Amino acid sequence: CASSSYTGELFF.

The V and J genes are TRBV11-2 and TRBJ2-1, with 10 positions matching TRBD2. Germline values: CDR1 SGHAT, CDR2 FQNNGV. V was clipped by 5 bases and J by 3 bases; unmatched bases: 4. CDR3 length equals 15 residues. The CDR3 sequence is CASSLRTSGYNEQFF. In DNA form, the CDR3 reads TGTGCCAGCAGCCTCAGGACTAGCGGCTACAATGAGCAGTTCTTC.